The subject of this entry is one T cell receptor (beta chain). This record belongs to a study of blood T cell repertoires in COVID-19. Germline values: CDR1 MNHEY, CDR2 SMNVEV (reference sequence). V lost 3 bases and J 0 bases, leaving 8 bases between the germline ends. The CDR3 spans 14 residues. Data came from immunoSEQ multiplex PCR; TCRdb stores just in-frame clones and leaves some out. The top ten hold 8.6% of the sample, which has 180,000 or so clones, 60% to 85% seen once. Sequences were obtained from peripheral blood. The J gene is TRBJ1-2, the V gene TRBV27; D is uncertain. The TCR sequence derives from a woman aged 50 to 60 with active or convalescent COVID-19. DNA for the CDR3: TGTGCCAGCAGTTTTTCGCAGACTAACTATGGCTACACCTTC. Translation: CASSFSQTNYGYTF.